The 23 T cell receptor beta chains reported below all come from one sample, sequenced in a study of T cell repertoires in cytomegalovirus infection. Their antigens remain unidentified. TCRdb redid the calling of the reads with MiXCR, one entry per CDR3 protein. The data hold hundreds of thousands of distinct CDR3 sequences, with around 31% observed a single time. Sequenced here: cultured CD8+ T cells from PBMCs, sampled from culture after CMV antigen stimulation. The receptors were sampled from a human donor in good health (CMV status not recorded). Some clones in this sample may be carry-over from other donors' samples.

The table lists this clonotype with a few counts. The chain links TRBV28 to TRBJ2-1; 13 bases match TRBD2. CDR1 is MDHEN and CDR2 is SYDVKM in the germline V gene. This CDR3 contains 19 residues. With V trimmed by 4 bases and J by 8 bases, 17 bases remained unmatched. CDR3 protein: CASSSLRSSTSGGSDEQFF. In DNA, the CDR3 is TGTGCCAGCAGTTCGCTCCGCTCATCGACTAGCGGGGGGAGTGATGAGCAGTTCTTC.

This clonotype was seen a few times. The DNA for the CDR3 is TGTGCCAGCAGTTACTCTAGTGGGGGTAACGAGCAGTACGTC. It translates to CASSYSSGGNEQYV. The rearrangement links TRBV6-2 or TRBV6-3 to TRBJ2-7; TRBD1 or TRBD2 may be the D gene (5 bases each). The CDR3 sequence is 14 residues long. The V end was cut by 0 bases, the J end by 5 bases, with 11 bases between. The germline V gene has CDR1 MNHEY and CDR2 SVGEGT.

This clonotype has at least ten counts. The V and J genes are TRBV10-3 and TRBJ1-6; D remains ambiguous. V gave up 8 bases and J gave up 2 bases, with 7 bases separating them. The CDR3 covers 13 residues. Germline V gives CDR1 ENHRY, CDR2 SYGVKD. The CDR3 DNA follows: TGTGCCATCGGAGAGCCCTATAATTCACCCCTCCACTTT. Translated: CAIGEPYNSPLHF.

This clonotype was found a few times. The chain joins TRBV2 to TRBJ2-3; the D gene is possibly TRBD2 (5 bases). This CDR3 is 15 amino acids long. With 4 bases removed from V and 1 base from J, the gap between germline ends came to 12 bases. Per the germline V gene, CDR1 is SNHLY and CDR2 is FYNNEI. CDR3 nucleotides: TGTGCCAGCAGTGGCGGGCCTGCGGGCACAGATACGCAGTATTTT. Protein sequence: CASSGGPAGTDTQYF.

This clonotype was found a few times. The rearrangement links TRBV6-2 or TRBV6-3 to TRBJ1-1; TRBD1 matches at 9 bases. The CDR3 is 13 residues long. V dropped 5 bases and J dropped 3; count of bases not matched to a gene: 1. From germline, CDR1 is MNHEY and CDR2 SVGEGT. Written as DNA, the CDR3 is TGTGCCAGCAGTGACAGGGGGGACACTGAAGCTTTCTTT. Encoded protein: CASSDRGDTEAFF.

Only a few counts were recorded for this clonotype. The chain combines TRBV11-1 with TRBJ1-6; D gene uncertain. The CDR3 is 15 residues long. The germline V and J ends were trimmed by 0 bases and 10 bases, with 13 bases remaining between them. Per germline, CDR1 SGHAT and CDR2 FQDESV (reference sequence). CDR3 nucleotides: TGTGCCAGCAGCTTAGCGCGGCGGGAAAGATCACCCCTCCACTTT. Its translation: CASSLARRERSPLHF.

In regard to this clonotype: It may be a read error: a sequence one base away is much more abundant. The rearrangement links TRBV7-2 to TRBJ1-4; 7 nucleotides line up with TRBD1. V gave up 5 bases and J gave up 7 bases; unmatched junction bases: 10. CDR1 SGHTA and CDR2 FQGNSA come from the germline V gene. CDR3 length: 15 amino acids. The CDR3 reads CASSLWDSRSEKLFF. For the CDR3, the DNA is TGTGCCAGCAGCCTATGGGACAGCCGTAGTGAAAAACTGTTTTTT.

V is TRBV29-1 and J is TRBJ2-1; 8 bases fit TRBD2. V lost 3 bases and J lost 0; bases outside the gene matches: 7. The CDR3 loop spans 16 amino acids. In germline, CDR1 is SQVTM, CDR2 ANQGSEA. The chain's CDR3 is CSVDGTRASSYNEQFF. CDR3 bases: TGCAGCGTTGACGGGACTAGAGCTAGCTCCTACAATGAGCAGTTCTTC.

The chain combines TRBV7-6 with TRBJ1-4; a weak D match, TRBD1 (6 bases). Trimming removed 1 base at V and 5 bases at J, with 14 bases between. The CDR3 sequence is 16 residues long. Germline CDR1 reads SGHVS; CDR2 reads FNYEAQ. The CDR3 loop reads CASSLGVNRVNEKLFF. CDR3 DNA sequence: TGTGCCAGCAGCTTAGGGGTTAACAGGGTGAATGAAAAACTGTTTTTT.

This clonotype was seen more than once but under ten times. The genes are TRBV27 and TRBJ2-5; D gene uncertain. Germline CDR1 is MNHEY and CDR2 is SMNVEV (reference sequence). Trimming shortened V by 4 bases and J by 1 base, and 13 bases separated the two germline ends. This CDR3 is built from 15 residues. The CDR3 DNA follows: TGTGCCAGCAGTTCCCTAATGGAACTCCAAGAGACCCAGTACTTC. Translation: CASSSLMELQETQYF.

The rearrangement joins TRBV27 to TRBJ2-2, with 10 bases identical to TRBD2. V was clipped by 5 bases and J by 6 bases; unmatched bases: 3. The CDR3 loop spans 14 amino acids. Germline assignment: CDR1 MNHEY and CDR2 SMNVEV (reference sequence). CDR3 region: CASSGTSAAGELFF. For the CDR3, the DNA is TGTGCCAGCAGTGGGACTAGCGCGGCCGGGGAGCTGTTTTTT.

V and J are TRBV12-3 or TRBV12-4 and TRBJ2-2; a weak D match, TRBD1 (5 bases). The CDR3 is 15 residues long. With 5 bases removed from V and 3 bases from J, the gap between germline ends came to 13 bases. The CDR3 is CASSAAGWDTGELFF. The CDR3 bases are TGTGCCAGCAGTGCGGCAGGGTGGGACACCGGGGAGCTGTTTTTT.

CDR3 nucleotide sequence: TGTGCCATTTTAGCGGGGGCTACCGGGGAGCTGTTTTTT. Translated: CAILAGATGELFF. The chain couples TRBV2 to TRBJ2-2; TRBD2 matches 9 bases. Trimming cost V 10 bases and J 5 bases; bases outside gene matches: 5. Germline CDR1 reads SNHLY; CDR2 reads FYNNEI. The CDR3 has 13 amino acids.

CDR3 residues: CASSHTGLAPGWNEQFF. The CDR3 bases are TGTGCCAGCAGCCATACCGGACTAGCTCCGGGGTGGAATGAGCAGTTCTTC. The chain recombines TRBV28 with TRBJ2-1, with 8 positions matching TRBD2. V lost 6 bases, J lost 7 bases, and 17 bases stayed unmatched. The CDR3 has 17 residues. The V gene's germline CDR1 is MDHEN and CDR2 SYDVKM.

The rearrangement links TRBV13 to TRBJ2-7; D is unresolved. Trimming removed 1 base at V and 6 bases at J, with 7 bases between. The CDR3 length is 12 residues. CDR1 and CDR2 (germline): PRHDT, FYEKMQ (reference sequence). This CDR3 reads CASSLVGIEQYF. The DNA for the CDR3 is TGTGCCAGCAGCTTAGTGGGTATCGAGCAGTACTTC.

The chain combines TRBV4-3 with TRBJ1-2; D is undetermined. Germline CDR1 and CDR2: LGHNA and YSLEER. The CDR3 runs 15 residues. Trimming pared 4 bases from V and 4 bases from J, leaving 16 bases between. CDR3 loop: CASSPSGGNLYGYTF. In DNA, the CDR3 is TGCGCCAGCAGCCCCTCCGGAGGGAATCTCTATGGCTACACCTTC.

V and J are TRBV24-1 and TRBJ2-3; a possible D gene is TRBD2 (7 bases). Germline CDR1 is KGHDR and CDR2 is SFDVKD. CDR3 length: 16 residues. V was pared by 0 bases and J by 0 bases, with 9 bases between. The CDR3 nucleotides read TGTGCCACCAGTGATTTGAAGGGGGGGAGCACAGATACGCAGTATTTT. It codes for CATSDLKGGSTDTQYF.

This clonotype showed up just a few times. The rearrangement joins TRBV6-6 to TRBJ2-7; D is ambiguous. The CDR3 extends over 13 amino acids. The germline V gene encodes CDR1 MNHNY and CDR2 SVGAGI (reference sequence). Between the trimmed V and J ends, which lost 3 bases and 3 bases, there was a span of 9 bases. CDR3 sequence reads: CASSYHPIYEQYF. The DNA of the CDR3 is TGTGCCAGCAGTTATCACCCAATCTACGAGCAGTACTTC.

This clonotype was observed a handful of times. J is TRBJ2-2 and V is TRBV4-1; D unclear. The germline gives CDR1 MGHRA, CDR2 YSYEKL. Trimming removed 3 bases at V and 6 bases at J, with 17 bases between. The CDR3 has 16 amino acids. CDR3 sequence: CASSHPGVSSAGELFF. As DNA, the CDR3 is TGCGCCAGCAGCCACCCGGGCGTCAGCTCGGCCGGGGAGCTGTTTTTT.

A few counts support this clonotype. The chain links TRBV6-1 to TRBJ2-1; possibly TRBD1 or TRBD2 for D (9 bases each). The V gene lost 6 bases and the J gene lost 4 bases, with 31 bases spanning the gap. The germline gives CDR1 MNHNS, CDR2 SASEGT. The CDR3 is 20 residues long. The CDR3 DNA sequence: TGTGCCAGCAGGGACAGGGGCCGCGACTATAGCGGGGGACTGTACAATGAGCAGTTCTTC. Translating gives CASRDRGRDYSGGLYNEQFF.

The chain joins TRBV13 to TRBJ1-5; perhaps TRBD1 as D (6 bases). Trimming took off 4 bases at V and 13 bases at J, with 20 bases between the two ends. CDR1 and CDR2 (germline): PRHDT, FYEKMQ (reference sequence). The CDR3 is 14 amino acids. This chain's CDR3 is CASSYLSQGSAQHF. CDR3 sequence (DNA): TGTGCCAGCAGCTATTTAAGTCAGGGGTCGGCGCAGCATTTT.

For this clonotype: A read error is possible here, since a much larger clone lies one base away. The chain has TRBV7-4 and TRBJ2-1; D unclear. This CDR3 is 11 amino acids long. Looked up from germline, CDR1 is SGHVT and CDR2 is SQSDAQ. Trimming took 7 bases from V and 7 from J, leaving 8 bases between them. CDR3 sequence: CASTSRNEQFF. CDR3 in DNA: TGTGCCAGCACCTCCAGGAATGAGCAGTTCTTC. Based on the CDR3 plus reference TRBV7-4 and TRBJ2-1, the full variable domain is GAGVSQSPRYKVAKRGRDVALRCDSISGHVTLYWYRQTLGQGSEVLTYSQSDAQRDKSGRPSGRFSAERPERSVSTLKIQRTEQGDSAVYLCASTSRNEQFFGPGTRLTVL.

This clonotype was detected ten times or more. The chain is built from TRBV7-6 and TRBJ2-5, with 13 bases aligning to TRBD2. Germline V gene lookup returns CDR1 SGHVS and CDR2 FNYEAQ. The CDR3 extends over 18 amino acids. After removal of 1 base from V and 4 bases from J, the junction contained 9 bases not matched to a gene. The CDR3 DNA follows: TGTGCCAGCAGCTTAGTCCCACTAGCGGGGGGGCTCGGAGAGACCCAGTACTTC. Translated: CASSLVPLAGGLGETQYF.